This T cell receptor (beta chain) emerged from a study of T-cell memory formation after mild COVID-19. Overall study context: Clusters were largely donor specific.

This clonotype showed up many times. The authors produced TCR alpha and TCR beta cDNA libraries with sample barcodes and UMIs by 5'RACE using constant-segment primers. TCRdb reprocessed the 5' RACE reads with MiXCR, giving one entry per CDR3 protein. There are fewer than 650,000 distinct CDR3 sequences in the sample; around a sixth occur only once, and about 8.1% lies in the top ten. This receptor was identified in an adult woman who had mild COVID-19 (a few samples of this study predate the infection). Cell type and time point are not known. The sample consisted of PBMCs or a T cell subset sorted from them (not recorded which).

The CDR3 region is CASSLLRSSYNEQFF. DNA for the CDR3: TGTGCCAGCAGTTTACTGAGGAGCTCCTACAATGAGCAGTTCTTC. V is TRBV6-2 or TRBV6-3 and J is TRBJ2-1; no definite D call. Germline CDR1 and CDR2: MNHEY and SVGEGT. V dropped 4 bases and J dropped 0 bases, with 10 bases sitting between them. The CDR3 is made up of 15 amino acids.